This T cell receptor beta chain was sequenced for a study of blood T cell repertoires in COVID-19. Study-wide context: From the United States, Italy and Spain came samples of acute and convalescent COVID-19. From T cells, B-cell-depleted T cells, or PBMCs came the material, which was cDNA or gDNA.

CDR3 length: 14 residues. The V end lost 4 bases, the J end lost 1 base, and 10 bases lay between the germline ends. Per germline, CDR1 SGHTA and CDR2 FQGTGA. In the authors' workflow: Estimates of nucleated cell counts were drawn from the amplification of reference gene primers. Sequencing used immunoSEQ multiplex PCR; TCRdb keeps in-frame clones, though not all of them. V, J and clone size are taken as reported in that table, and D and trimming were inferred from the DNA itself. The sample holds roughly 150,000 clones, less than 90% seen once. The chain carries TRBV7-3 and TRBJ1-1, with D possibly TRBD1 on 5 matching bases. Sequencing used peripheral blood. This receptor was obtained from a woman in her 70s with acute or convalescent COVID-19. The CDR3 DNA sequence: TGTGCCAGCAGCTCCGCCGGACAGAACACTGAAGCTTTCTTT. Translating gives CASSSAGQNTEAFF.